This TCR beta chain was sequenced in a study of vaccination and CD4 T cells after COVID-19. Cultured CD4+ T-cell DNA underwent Oncomine TCR Beta short-read sequencing. TCRdb re-called the PCR reads with MiXCR, one entry per CDR3 protein. The repertoire consists of 13,000 or so distinct CDR3 sequences, with 40% to 55% occurring once and the leading ten covering roughly 8%. By share of the sample, this clonotype is medium-sized. As yet, its antigen is unknown. Stated treatment: approximately 11-day PBMC culture with coronavirus spike peptide pools or control peptides (ViraFEST assay). Following expansion of antigen-specific T cells with peptide pools, ViraFEST then sequenced TCRs. The CDR3 extends over 15 amino acids. With 2 bases removed from V and 0 bases from J, the gap between germline ends came to 10 bases. Germline values: CDR1 SGHVS, CDR2 FNYEAQ.

V gene TRBV7-6 combines with J gene TRBJ1-1; D is unclear. The sequence was collected from a human donor who had recovered from COVID-19. The material was CD4+ T cells from blood, cultured in vitro, obtained after SARS-CoV-2 vaccination. CDR3 nucleotides: TGTGCCAGCAGCTTACTTGCGGGCATGAACACTGAAGCTTTCTTT. Residues: CASSLLAGMNTEAFF. Filled out from reference TRBV7-6 and TRBJ1-1, the complete variable domain reads GAGVSQSPRYKVTKRGQDVALRCDPISGHVSLYWYRQALGQGPEFLTYFNYEAQQDKSGLPNDRFSAERPEGSISTLTIQRTEQRDSAMYRCASSLLAGMNTEAFFGQGTRLTVV.